Below, one TCR beta chain is given with its context. Its specificity is not known. This entry comes from a study of cytomegalovirus exposure and HLA in healthy donors. Study observations and caveats: Highest at DRB1 and lowest at HLA-C, TCR association rates differed among HLA loci in a later analysis. The study dropped some indistinguishable V segments, TRBV6-2 and TRBV6-3 among them. Later analysis demonstrated an association between a missense DCLRE1C variant and TCR beta V- and J-gene trimming.

The CDR3 has 15 residues. The germline CDR1 and CDR2 sequences are SGHDT and YYEEEE. V was pared by 2 bases and J by 2 bases, with 7 bases of the junction left unmatched. Primers for the PCR totalled 60 Vbeta and 13 Jbeta. Original handling: The count from a later analysis was tens of millions of unique TCR beta chains, 9.5 million to 11 million of them shared. Clones were read by immunoSEQ multiplex PCR, and TCRdb kept only the in-frame ones, dropping some. V, J and clone size reflect that table, while D and trimming were determined from the DNA. The sample consists of 200,000 or so clones, 70% to 85% of them appearing once.

J is TRBJ2-7 and V is TRBV5-6; 7 nucleotides match TRBD1. Sequencing was done on a sample of PBMCs. The sequence derives from a boy aged 2 to 10 in good health and CMV-seronegative. The CDR3 sequence is CASSLKTGTAYEQYF. CDR3 DNA: TGTGCCAGCAGCTTAAAAACCGGGACAGCCTACGAGCAGTACTTC.